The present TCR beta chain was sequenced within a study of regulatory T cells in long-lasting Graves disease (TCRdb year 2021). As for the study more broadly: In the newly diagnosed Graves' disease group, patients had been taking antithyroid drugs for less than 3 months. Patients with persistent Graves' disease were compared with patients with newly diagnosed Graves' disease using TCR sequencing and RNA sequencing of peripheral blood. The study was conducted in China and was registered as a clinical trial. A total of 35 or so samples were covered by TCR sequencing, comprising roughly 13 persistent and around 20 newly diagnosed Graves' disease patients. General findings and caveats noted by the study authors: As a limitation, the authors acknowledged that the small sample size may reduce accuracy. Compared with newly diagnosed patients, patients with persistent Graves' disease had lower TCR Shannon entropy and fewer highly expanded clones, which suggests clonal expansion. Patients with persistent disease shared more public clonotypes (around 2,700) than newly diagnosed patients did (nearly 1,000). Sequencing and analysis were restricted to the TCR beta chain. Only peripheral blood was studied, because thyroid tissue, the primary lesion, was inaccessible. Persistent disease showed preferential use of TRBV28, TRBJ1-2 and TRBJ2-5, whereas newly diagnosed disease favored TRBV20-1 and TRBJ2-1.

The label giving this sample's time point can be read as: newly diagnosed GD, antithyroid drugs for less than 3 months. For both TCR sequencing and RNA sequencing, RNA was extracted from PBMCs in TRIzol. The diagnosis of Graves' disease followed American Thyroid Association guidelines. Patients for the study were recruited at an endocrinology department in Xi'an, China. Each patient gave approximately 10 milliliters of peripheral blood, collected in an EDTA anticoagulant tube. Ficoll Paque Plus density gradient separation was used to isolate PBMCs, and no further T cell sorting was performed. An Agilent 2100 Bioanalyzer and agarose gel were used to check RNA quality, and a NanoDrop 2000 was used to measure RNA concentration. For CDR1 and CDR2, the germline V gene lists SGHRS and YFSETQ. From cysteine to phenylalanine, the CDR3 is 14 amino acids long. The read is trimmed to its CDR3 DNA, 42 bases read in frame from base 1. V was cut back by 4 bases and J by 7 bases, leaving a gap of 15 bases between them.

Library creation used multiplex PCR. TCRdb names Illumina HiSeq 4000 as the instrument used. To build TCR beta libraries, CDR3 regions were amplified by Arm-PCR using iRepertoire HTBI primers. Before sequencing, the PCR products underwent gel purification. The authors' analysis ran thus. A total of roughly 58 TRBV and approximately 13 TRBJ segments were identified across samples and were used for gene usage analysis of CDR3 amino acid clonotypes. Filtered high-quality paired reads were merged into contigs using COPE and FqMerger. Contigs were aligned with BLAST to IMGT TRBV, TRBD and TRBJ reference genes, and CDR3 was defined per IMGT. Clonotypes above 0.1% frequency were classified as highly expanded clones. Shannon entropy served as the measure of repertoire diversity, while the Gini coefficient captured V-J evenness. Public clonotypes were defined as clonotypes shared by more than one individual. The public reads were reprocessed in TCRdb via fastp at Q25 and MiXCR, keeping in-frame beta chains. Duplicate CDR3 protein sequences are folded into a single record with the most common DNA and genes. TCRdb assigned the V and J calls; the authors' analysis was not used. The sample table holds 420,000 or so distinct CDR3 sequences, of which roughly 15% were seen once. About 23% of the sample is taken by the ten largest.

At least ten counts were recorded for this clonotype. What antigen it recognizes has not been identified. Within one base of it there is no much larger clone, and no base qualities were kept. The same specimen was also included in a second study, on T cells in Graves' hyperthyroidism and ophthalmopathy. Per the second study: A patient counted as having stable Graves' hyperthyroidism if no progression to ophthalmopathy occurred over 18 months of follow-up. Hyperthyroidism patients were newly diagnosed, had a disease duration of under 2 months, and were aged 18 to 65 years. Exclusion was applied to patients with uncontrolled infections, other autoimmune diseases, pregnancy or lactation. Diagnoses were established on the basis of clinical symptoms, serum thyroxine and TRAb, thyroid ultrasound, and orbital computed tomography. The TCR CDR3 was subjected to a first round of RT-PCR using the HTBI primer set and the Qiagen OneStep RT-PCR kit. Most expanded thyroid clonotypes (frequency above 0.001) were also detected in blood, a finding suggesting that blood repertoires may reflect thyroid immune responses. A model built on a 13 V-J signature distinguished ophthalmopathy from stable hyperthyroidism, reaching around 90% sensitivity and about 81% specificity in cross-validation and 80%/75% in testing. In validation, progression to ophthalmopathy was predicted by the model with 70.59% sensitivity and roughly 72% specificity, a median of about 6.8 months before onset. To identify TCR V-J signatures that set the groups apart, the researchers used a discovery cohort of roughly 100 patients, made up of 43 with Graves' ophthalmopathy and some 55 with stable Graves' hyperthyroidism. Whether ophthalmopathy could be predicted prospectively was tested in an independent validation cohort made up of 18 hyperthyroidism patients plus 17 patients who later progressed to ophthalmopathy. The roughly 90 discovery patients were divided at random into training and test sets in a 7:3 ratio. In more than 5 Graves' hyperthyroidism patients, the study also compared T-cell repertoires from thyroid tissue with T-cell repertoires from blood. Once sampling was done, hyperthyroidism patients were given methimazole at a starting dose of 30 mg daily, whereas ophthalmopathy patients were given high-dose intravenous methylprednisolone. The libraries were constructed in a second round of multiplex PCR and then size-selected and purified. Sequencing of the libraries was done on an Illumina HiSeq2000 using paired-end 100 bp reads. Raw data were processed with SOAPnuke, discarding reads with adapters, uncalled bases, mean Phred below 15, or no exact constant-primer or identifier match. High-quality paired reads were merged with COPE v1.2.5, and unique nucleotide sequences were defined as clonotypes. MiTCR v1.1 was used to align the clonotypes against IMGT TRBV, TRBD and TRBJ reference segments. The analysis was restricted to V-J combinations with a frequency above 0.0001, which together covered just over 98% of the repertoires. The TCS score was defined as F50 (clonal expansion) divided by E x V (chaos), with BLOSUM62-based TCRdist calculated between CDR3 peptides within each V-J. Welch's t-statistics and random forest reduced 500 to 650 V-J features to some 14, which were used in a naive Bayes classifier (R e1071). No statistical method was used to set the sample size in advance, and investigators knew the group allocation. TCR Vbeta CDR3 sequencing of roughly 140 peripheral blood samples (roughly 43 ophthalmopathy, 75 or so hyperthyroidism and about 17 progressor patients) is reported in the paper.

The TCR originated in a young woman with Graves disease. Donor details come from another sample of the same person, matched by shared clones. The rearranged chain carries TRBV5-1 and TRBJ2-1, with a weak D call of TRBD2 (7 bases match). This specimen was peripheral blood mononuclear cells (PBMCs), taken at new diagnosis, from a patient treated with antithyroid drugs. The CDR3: CASSLGGASNEQFF. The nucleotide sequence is TGCGCCAGCAGCCTGGGGGGGGCGTCAAATGAGCAGTTCTTC.